This T cell receptor beta chain is from a study of Ad26.COV2.S vaccination and SARS-CoV-2 variants. TCRdb's table, derived via immunoSEQ multiplex PCR, lists solely in-frame clones and lacks some. This table has 300,000 to 400,000 clones, around 89% appearing once. The germline V gene encodes CDR1 LGHDT and CDR2 YNNKEL (reference sequence). V was clipped by 1 base and J by 3 bases, with 7 bases between them. CDR3 length: 13 residues. A remark on this clone: Other DNA sequences in this sample translate to the same CDR3.

Described treatment: about 20 received Ad26.COV2.S at low or high dose, single or two shots; roughly five received placebo; per-sample allocation not given. Sample collection was performed on day 63 after the first vaccine or placebo injection. This receptor was identified in a person aged 18-65 years who received the Ad26.COV2.S COVID-19 vaccine or a placebo. The chain joins TRBV3-1 (or the pseudogene TRBV3-2) to TRBJ2-7; perhaps TRBD1 as D (5 bases). The sample in question was peripheral blood, obtained in a trial of Ad26.COV2.S vaccine versus placebo. CDR3 protein: CASSQGQGYEQYF. The CDR3 nucleotides read TGTGCCAGCAGCCAAGGGCAGGGCTACGAGCAGTACTTC.